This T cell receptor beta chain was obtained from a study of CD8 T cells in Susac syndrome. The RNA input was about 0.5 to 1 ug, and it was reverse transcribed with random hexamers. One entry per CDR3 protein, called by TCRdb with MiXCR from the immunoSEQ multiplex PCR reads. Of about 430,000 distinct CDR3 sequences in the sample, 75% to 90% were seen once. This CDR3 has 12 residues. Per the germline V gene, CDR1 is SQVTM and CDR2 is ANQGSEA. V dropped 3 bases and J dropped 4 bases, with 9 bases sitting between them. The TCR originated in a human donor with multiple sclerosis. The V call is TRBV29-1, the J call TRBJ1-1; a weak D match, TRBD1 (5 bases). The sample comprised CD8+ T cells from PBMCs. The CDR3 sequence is CSVDQGGTEAFF. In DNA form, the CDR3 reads TGCAGCGTTGACCAGGGCGGCACTGAAGCTTTCTTT.